This TCR beta chain appears in the sequencing data of a study of blood T cell repertoires in COVID-19. Overall study context: COVID-19 samples, acute and convalescent, were from the United States, Italy and Spain.

Per the germline V gene, CDR1 is LGHNT and CDR2 is FRNRAP. Trimming at V came to 6 bases and at J to 7 bases, leaving 7 bases not matched to a gene. This CDR3 region has 14 residues. Measured with immunoSEQ multiplex PCR; TCRdb has only the in-frame clones, and not every one. This table has about 71,000 clones, roughly 82% appearing once. This clone has a single count. This sequence originates from a woman at least 80 years old with acute or convalescent COVID-19. The V and J genes are TRBV12-5 and TRBJ1-5; TRBD1 aligns across 9 bases. The source material was peripheral blood. The CDR3 coding sequence is TGTGCTAGTGGCAAGACAGGGGGAGCCCAGCCCCAGCATTTT. It specifies CASGKTGGAQPQHF.